The source of this T cell receptor (beta chain) is a study of blood T cell repertoires in COVID-19. CDR1 and CDR2 from the germline V gene are GTSNPN and SVGIG (reference sequence). This CDR3 has 14 residues. V lost 1 base to trimming and J lost 1 base, with 10 bases between them. Data came from immunoSEQ multiplex PCR; TCRdb stores just in-frame clones and leaves some out. The sample carries tens of thousands of clones, less than 95% recorded once. The sequence was collected from a man aged 45-65 years with COVID-19, enrolled during active disease. The sample was peripheral blood. The J gene is TRBJ1-1, the V gene TRBV30, with a possible D match to TRBD1 (5 bases). DNA for the CDR3: TGTGCCTGGAGTGGACTGACAGCGAACACTGAAGCTTTCTTT. It specifies CAWSGLTANTEAFF.